Below, 4 T cell receptor beta chains from the same sample are listed, as sequenced in a study of cytomegalovirus exposure and HLA in healthy donors. The PCR used 60 Vbeta and 13 Jbeta primers. TCRdb's table, derived via immunoSEQ multiplex PCR, lists solely in-frame clones and lacks some. Among around 200,000 clones, around nine tenths were seen once, and the ten largest hold less than 0.4%. Material: PBMCs. These receptors were collected from a woman aged 30 to 39 in good health and CMV-seronegative.

V is TRBV10-3 and J is TRBJ1-1; 8 bases align to TRBD1. This CDR3 comprises 16 residues. V lost 9 bases and J lost 1; bases outside the gene matches: 13. From germline, CDR1 is ENHRY and CDR2 SYGVKD. Here the CDR3 reads CAIKMDREWPNTEAFF. DNA for the CDR3: TGTGCCATAAAAATGGACAGGGAGTGGCCGAACACTGAAGCTTTCTTT.

The gene calls are TRBV5-5 and TRBJ1-4; 9 bases line up with TRBD1. Trimming removed 0 bases from V and 4 bases from J; junction bases left unmatched: 4. Per the germline V gene, CDR1 is SGHKS and CDR2 is YYEKEE (reference sequence). The CDR3 is 16 residues long. CDR3 in DNA: TGTGCCAGCAGCTTGGCCCGACAGGGGGATAATGAAAAACTGTTTTTT. Its protein product is CASSLARQGDNEKLFF.

This clone was observed a few times. This rearrangement joins TRBV18 to TRBJ2-5, with 10 nucleotides matching TRBD1. The CDR3 has 14 residues. Trimming removed 3 bases from V and 7 bases from J; junction bases left unmatched: 5. Germline V gene data show CDR1 as KGHSH and CDR2 as LQKENI. DNA of the CDR3: TGTGCCAGCTCACCCCGACAGGGGGCGAGGACCCAGTACTTC. It codes for CASSPRQGARTQYF. Combining the CDR3 with reference TRBV18 and TRBJ2-5 gives the whole variable domain NAGVMQNPRHLVRRRGQEARLRCSPMKGHSHVYWYRQLPEEGLKFMVYLQKENIIDESGMPKERFSAEFPKEGPSILRIQQVVRGDSAAYFCASSPRQGARTQYFGPGTRLLVL.

This clone was seen more than once but under ten times. This rearrangement joins TRBV18 to TRBJ1-2; no reliable D call. This CDR3 spans 13 amino acids. From germline, CDR1 is KGHSH and CDR2 LQKENI. V gave up 0 bases and J gave up 10 bases, with 12 bases separating them. CDR3 protein: CASSPPEQTNYTF. The DNA of the CDR3 is TGTGCCAGCTCACCACCTGAACAGACGAACTACACCTTC.